A selection of T cell receptor beta chains follows, all from one sample in a study of blood T cells in healthy people across ages. TCRdb ran MiXCR on the 5' RACE reads and lists one entry per CDR3 protein. Altogether about 1.4 million distinct CDR3 sequences are present, approximately 63% being singletons, with the ten largest covering 5% to 7%. What was sequenced was blood. The receptors come from a man aged 18 to 29 in good health. Both conserved end residues are part of each CDR3. The D gene is left open where the match is weak. Size tells how often a clone was seen (once, few, many) or the class of an expanded clone, and some rows leave it out.

cdr3_aa | cdr3_nt | j_call | d_call | clone_size | v_call
CATSRADPRTSGGQYF | TGTGCCACCAGCAGAGCAGACCCCCGGACTAGCGGGGGGCAGTACTTC | TRBJ2-4 | TRBD2 | once | TRBV15
CASSQGRGAYNEQFF | TGTGCCAGCAGCCAAGGGCGGGGGGCTTACAATGAGCAGTTCTTC | TRBJ2-1 | TRBD2 | NA | TRBV4-2
CASSSRPSSGNTIYF | TGTGCCAGCAGTTCCCGTCCCTCCTCTGGAAACACCATATATTTT | TRBJ1-3 | NA | NA | TRBV6-5
CASSQDRTGTNYGYTF | TGCGCCAGCAGCCAAGATCGGACAGGGACTAACTATGGCTACACCTTC | TRBJ1-2 | TRBD1 | few | TRBV4-1
CASSPLSGTQPDTQYF | TGCGCCAGCAGCCCCCTTAGCGGGACCCAACCAGATACGCAGTATTTT | TRBJ2-3 | TRBD2 | NA | TRBV4-1
CASSFPANYGYTF | TGTGCCAGCAGTTTTCCTGCTAACTATGGCTACACCTTC | TRBJ1-2 | NA | NA | TRBV12-3/TRBV12-4
CASSDGTGVNRTQYF | TGTGCCAGCAGCGACGGGACAGGCGTAAATCGGACCCAGTACTTC | TRBJ2-5 | TRBD1 | NA | TRBV7-9
CASSQVSSFTDTQYF | TGTGCCAGCAGCCAAGTGAGCAGCTTCACAGATACGCAGTATTTT | TRBJ2-3 | NA | NA | TRBV4-2
CASSYSGTEQFF | TGTGCCAGCAGTTACAGTGGGACTGAGCAGTTCTTC | TRBJ2-1 | NA | NA | TRBV6-5
CASSSTWDRTNPNRITDEQYF | TGTGCCAGCAGCTCCACTTGGGACAGGACGAATCCCAATAGAATTACCGACGAGCAGTACTTC | TRBJ2-7 | TRBD1 | NA | TRBV7-9
CASSQDRGVQETQYF | TGTGCCAGCAGCCAAGATAGGGGGGTTCAAGAGACCCAGTACTTC | TRBJ2-5 | NA | many | TRBV4-2
CASRDSRWQYF | TGTGCCAGCAGGGACAGCCGGTGGCAGTACTTC | TRBJ2-4 | NA | few | TRBV28
CASSSYSYSNQPQHF | TGTGCCAGCAGTTCTTACAGTTATAGCAATCAGCCCCAGCATTTT | TRBJ1-5 | NA | few | TRBV6-2/TRBV6-3
CASSRNSGTGGPQYF | TGTGCCAGCAGCCGGAATAGCGGGACGGGGGGGCCACAGTATTTT | TRBJ2-3 | TRBD2 | few | TRBV2
CSARAQGATNEKLFF | TGCAGTGCTAGAGCTCAGGGGGCAACTAATGAAAAACTGTTTTTT | TRBJ1-4 | TRBD1 | NA | TRBV20-1
CASSLGRGGLGNSPLHF | TGTGCCAGCAGCTTAGGTAGAGGAGGCCTAGGTAATTCACCCCTCCACTTT | TRBJ1-6 | NA | NA | TRBV11-2
CAISGDTYTEAFF | TGTGCCATCAGTGGGGACACCTACACTGAAGCTTTCTTT | TRBJ1-1 | NA | few | TRBV10-3
CASSQADLRDTQYF | TGCGCCAGCAGCCAAGCGGATCTTAGGGATACGCAGTATTTT | TRBJ2-3 | NA | NA | TRBV4-1
CAGGRSPVDTQYF | TGTGCCGGAGGACGGAGCCCAGTGGATACGCAGTATTTT | TRBJ2-3 | NA | NA | TRBV6-2/TRBV6-3
CAISESKRGSETQYF | TGTGCCATCAGTGAGTCGAAAAGGGGTTCGGAGACCCAGTACTTC | TRBJ2-5 | NA | NA | TRBV10-3
CASSLGGREETQYF | TGTGCCAGCAGTTTAGGTGGGCGGGAAGAGACCCAGTACTTC | TRBJ2-5 | NA | many | TRBV12-3/TRBV12-4
CASSPVMDRDYGYTF | TGTGCCAGCAGCCCCGTGATGGACAGGGACTATGGCTACACCTTC | TRBJ1-2 | TRBD1 | NA | TRBV7-9
CSVVNYREKNGYTF | TGCAGCGTTGTCAATTACAGGGAGAAGAATGGCTACACCTTC | TRBJ1-2 | NA | NA | TRBV29-1
CATSRDPGPEKLFF | TGTGCCACCAGCAGAGACCCAGGGCCCGAAAAACTGTTTTTT | TRBJ1-4 | NA | few | TRBV15
CSAMRGPDGYTF | TGCAGTGCTATGAGGGGGCCTGATGGCTACACCTTC | TRBJ1-2 | TRBD1 | NA | TRBV20-1
CSARTGANYDHTF | TGCAGTGCTAGGACAGGGGCTAACTATGACCACACCTTC | TRBJ1-2 | TRBD1 | NA | TRBV20-1
CASSYARGVYGYTF | TGTGCCAGCAGTTACGCGAGAGGGGTCTATGGCTACACCTTC | TRBJ1-2 | NA | few | TRBV6-2/TRBV6-3
CASSPLGWASEGTDTQYF | TGTGCCAGCAGCCCGCTTGGGTGGGCTAGCGAGGGCACAGATACGCAGTATTTT | TRBJ2-3 | NA | few | TRBV2
CSAFPGTGGNGEAFF | TGCAGTGCTTTCCCCGGGACAGGGGGCAACGGTGAAGCTTTCTTT | TRBJ1-1 | TRBD1 | NA | TRBV20-1
CSAQGLAGDEQYF | TGCAGTGCTCAGGGGCTAGCGGGAGACGAGCAGTACTTC | TRBJ2-7 | TRBD2 | few | TRBV20-1
CASSFSTYRGYNEQFF | TGTGCCAGCAGTTTTTCGACCTACAGGGGGTACAATGAGCAGTTCTTC | TRBJ2-1 | TRBD1 | NA | TRBV27
CASSRGAGGRYNEQYF | TGTGCCAGCAGTCGGGGGGCGGGAGGCCGGTACAATGAGCAGTACTTC | TRBJ2-7 | TRBD2 | NA | TRBV6-5
CSVRKNTEAFF | TGCAGCGTTAGGAAGAACACTGAAGCTTTCTTT | TRBJ1-1 | NA | NA | TRBV29-1
CSARDRGVYQYF | TGCAGTGCTAGAGATAGGGGAGTATACCAGTACTTC | TRBJ2-5 | NA | NA | TRBV20-1
CASSPTPPSGGANTQYF | TGCGCCAGCAGCCCTACTCCGCCCAGCGGGGGGGCTAATACGCAGTATTTT | TRBJ2-3 | TRBD2 | NA | TRBV4-1
CASRSARSEQFF | TGTGCCAGCAGATCCGCTCGCTCGGAGCAGTTCTTC | TRBJ2-1 | NA | NA | TRBV7-2
CAISEVNLSRMGLVAETQYF | TGTGCCATCAGTGAAGTTAATCTTTCTAGAATGGGACTAGTCGCAGAGACCCAGTACTTC | TRBJ2-5 | TRBD2 | few | TRBV10-3
CASSSSGYSSYEQYF | TGTGCCAGCAGTTCCTCCGGTTACAGCTCCTACGAGCAGTACTTC | TRBJ2-7 | NA | few | TRBV27
CASSLALGNQPQHF | TGTGCCAGCAGTTTGGCGCTCGGCAATCAGCCCCAGCATTTT | TRBJ1-5 | NA | few | TRBV12-3/TRBV12-4
CASSLASGTQYKQYF | TGTGCCAGCAGCTTGGCTAGCGGAACGCAATACAAGCAGTACTTC | TRBJ2-7 | TRBD2 | many | TRBV7-2
CSVEPLAGGPNEQFF | TGCAGCGTTGAACCTCTAGCGGGAGGGCCGAATGAGCAGTTCTTC | TRBJ2-1 | TRBD2 | few | TRBV29-1
CASSYPPQGNTYNEQFF | TGTGCCAGCAGTTACCCACCGCAGGGGAATACCTACAATGAGCAGTTCTTC | TRBJ2-1 | NA | few | TRBV6-5
CATSSPPSGADTQYF | TGTGCCACCAGCAGCCCACCCTCTGGGGCAGATACGCAGTATTTT | TRBJ2-3 | NA | NA | TRBV15
CASTAEGHEQYF | TGTGCCAGCACCGCGGAGGGGCACGAGCAGTACTTC | TRBJ2-7 | NA | NA | TRBV6-5
CASSQDLIGTPQNTEAFF | TGTGCCAGCAGCCAAGATCTGATAGGGACACCCCAGAACACTGAAGCTTTCTTT | TRBJ1-1 | NA | few | TRBV4-2
CAISGVRGDQPQHF | TGTGCCATCAGTGGCGTCCGGGGAGATCAGCCCCAGCATTTT | TRBJ1-5 | NA | NA | TRBV10-3
CASSVRERGGNEQFF | TGTGCCAGCAGCGTTAGAGAGCGGGGGGGCAATGAGCAGTTCTTC | TRBJ2-1 | TRBD2 | NA | TRBV9
CASSQDGDDRYGYTF | TGTGCCAGCAGCCAAGATGGGGACGACAGGTATGGCTACACCTTC | TRBJ1-2 | NA | NA | TRBV4-2